This TCR beta chain was recorded in a study of graft-versus-host responses after intestinal transplantation. The protocol was immunoSEQ multiplex PCR, while the TCRdb copy is restricted to in-frame clones and leaves out a portion. The sample lists over 80,000 clones; roughly 89% were seen once. As regards this clone: Its antigen is not known.

Sample: unstimulated CD4+ T cells sorted from spleen or lymph node cells, taken before transplant. The TCR was taken from a human donor who was the organ donor for an intestinal transplant.

CDR3 sequence reads: CASSFPDTGELFF. CDR3 coding DNA: TGTGCCAGCAGCTTCCCCGACACCGGGGAGCTGTTTTTT. This chain links TRBV5-5 with TRBJ2-2, with D uncertain. Germline V CDR1 and CDR2: SGHKS, YYEKEE (reference sequence). CDR3 length: 13 amino acids. With 2 bases removed from V and 3 bases from J, the gap between germline ends came to 5 bases.